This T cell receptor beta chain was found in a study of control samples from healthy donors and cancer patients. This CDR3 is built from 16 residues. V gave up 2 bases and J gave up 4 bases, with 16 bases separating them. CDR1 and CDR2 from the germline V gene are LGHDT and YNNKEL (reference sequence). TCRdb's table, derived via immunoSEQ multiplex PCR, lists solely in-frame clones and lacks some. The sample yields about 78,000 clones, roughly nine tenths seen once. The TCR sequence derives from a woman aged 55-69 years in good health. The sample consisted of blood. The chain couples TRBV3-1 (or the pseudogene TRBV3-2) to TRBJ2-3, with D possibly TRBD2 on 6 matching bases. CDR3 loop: CASSQIYGSIADTQYF. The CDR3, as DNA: TGTGCCAGCAGCCAAATTTACGGGAGTATCGCAGATACGCAGTATTTT.